This T cell receptor beta chain came from a study of T cell therapy after organ transplantation. Trimming removed 6 bases at V and 4 bases at J, with 13 bases between. The CDR3 runs 14 residues. From germline, CDR1 is MNHEY and CDR2 SMNVEV (reference sequence). Findings of the study overall: Endogenous clonotypes not in therapy products appeared after therapy alongside transferred ones. Post-therapy CD8 clonality change correlated inversely with pretherapy clonality. Concurrent antirejection and antiviral drugs remain unassessed confounders.

Sequenced by immunoSEQ multiplex PCR; TCRdb stores in-frame clones only, minus some. The data contain some 47,000 clones, around 93% of them seen just once; the ten biggest clones take up around 3.1%. A remark on this clone: Antigen: not known.

The sequencing used CD8+ T cells from blood, collected before autologous CMV-specific T cell therapy. This sequence originates from a human patient who had received a solid organ transplant and had CMV disease. V is TRBV27 and J is TRBJ2-1; D is uncertain. In DNA, the CDR3 is TGTGCCAGCAGGCTTGTCGGCCCTTACAATGAGCAGTTCTTC. Amino acids: CASRLVGPYNEQFF.